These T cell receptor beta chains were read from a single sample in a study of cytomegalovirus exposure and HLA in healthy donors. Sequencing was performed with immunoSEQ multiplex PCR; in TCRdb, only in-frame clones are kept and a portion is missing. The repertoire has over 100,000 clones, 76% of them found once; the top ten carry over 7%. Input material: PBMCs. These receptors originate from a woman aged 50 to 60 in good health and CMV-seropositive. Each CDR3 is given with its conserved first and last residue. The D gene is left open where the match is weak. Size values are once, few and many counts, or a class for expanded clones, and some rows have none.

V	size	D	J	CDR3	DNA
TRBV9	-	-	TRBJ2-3	CASSVSFGGSTDTQYF	TGTGCCAGCAGCGTTAGCTTCGGCGGTAGCACAGATACGCAGTATTTT
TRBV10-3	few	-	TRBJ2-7	CAISESVGLGQYF	TGTGCCATCAGTGAGTCAGTGGGGCTGGGGCAGTACTTC
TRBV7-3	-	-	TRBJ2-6	CASSPETAGANGLTF	TGTGCCAGCAGCCCGGAGACAGCTGGGGCCAACGGCCTGACTTTC
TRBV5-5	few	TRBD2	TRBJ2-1	CASSLAGSSYNEQFF	TGTGCCAGCAGCTTAGCGGGAAGCTCCTACAATGAGCAGTTCTTC
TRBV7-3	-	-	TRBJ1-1	CASSSEPVAGEAFF	TGTGCCAGCAGCTCCGAACCGGTAGCGGGTGAAGCTTTCTTT
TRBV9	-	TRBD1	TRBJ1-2	CASSTRQGASDGYTF	TGTGCCAGCAGCACCCGACAGGGGGCAAGTGATGGCTACACCTTC
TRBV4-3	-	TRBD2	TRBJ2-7	CASSPGLANYEQYF	TGCGCCAGCAGCCCTGGACTAGCGAATTACGAGCAGTACTTC
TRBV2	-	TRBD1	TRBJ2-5	CASRGTGEETQYF	TGTGCCAGCAGGGGGACAGGGGAAGAGACCCAGTACTTC
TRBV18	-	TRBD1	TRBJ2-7	CASSPSGQGFNEQYF	TGTGCCAGCTCACCTTCGGGACAGGGATTCAACGAGCAGTACTTC
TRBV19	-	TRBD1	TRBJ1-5	CASSGDRSYPYSNQPQHF	TGTGCCAGTAGTGGGGACAGGTCCTACCCTTACAGCAATCAGCCCCAGCATTTT
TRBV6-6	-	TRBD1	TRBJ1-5	CASIQGVNQPQHF	TGTGCCAGCATCCAGGGGGTCAATCAGCCCCAGCATTTT
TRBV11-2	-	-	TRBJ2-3	CASSLDRTVADTQYF	TGTGCCAGCAGCTTAGACAGGACTGTGGCCGATACGCAGTATTTT
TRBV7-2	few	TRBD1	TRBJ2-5	CASSSSGTGGQTQYF	TGTGCCAGCAGCTCCTCCGGGACAGGGGGACAGACCCAGTACTTC
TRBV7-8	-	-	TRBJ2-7	CASSLAQGLYEQYF	TGTGCCAGCAGCTTAGCGCAGGGTCTCTACGAGCAGTACTTC
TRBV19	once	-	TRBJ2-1	CASSMGQGGFNEQFF	TGTGCCAGTAGTATGGGGCAGGGAGGATTCAATGAGCAGTTCTTC
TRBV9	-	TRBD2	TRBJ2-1	CASSALGTRSYNEQFF	TGTGCCAGCAGCGCCCTCGGGACTAGGTCCTACAATGAGCAGTTCTTC
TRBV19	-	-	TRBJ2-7	CASSIGPGAYEQYF	TGTGCCAGTAGTATAGGGCCAGGGGCCTACGAGCAGTACTTC
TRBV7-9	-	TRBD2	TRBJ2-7	CASSPWTSSYEQYF	TGTGCCAGCAGCCCGTGGACTAGCAGCTACGAGCAGTACTTC
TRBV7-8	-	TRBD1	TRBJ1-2	CASSSLPLQGASYGYTF	TGTGCCAGCAGCTCCCTCCCCCTACAGGGGGCGAGCTATGGCTACACCTTC
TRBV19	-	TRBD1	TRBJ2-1	CASSTLRTGANEQFF	TGTGCCAGTAGTACACTTCGGACAGGGGCCAATGAGCAGTTCTTC
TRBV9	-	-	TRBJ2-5	CASSPEARGGRETQYF	TGTGCCAGCAGCCCCGAGGCGCGGGGCGGCAGGGAGACCCAGTACTTC
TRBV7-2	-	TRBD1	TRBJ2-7	CASSLDRGTYEQYF	TGTGCCAGCAGCTTGGACAGGGGTACTTACGAGCAGTACTTC
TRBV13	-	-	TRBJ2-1	CASSWGGRGGYNEQFF	TGTGCCAGCAGCTGGGGTGGGAGGGGGGGCTACAATGAGCAGTTCTTC
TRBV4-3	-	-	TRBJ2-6	CASSQAGGSSGANVLTF	TGCGCCAGCAGCCAGGCAGGGGGGAGCTCTGGGGCCAACGTCCTGACTTTC
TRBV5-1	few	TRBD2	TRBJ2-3	CASRASGGADTQYF	TGCGCCAGCCGCGCTAGCGGGGGCGCAGATACGCAGTATTTT
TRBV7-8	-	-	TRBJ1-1	CASSPGRNTEAFF	TGTGCCAGCAGCCCCGGGAGGAACACTGAAGCTTTCTTT
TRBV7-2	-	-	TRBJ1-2	CASSQDSPYGYTF	TGTGCCAGCAGCCAGGACAGCCCCTATGGCTACACCTTC
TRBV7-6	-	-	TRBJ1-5	CASSAGPGGGNQPQHF	TGTGCCAGCAGCGCAGGGCCCGGGGGGGGGAATCAGCCCCAGCATTTT
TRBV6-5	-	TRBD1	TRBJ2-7	CASSYRGTGPYEQYF	TGTGCCAGCAGTTACCGCGGGACAGGGCCATACGAGCAGTACTTC
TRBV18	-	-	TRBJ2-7	CASSPMNREGEQYF	TGTGCCAGCTCACCAATGAACAGGGAAGGCGAGCAGTACTTC
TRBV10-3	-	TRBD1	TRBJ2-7	CAISRDSTYEQYF	TGTGCCATCAGTCGGGACAGTACCTACGAGCAGTACTTC
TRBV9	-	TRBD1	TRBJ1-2	CASSVGTGEIHYGYTF	TGTGCCAGCAGCGTGGGGACAGGGGAAATCCACTATGGCTACACCTTC
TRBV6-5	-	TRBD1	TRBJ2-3	CASSPSGTETDTQYF	TGTGCCAGCAGTCCATCCGGGACAGAGACAGATACGCAGTATTTT
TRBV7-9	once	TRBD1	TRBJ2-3	CASSKDRGGSDTQYF	TGTGCCAGCAGCAAGGACAGGGGAGGGTCAGATACGCAGTATTTT
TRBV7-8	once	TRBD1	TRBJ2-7	CASSYSGTGGYEQYF	TGTGCCAGCAGCTATTCCGGGACAGGGGGCTACGAGCAGTACTTC
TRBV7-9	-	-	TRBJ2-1	CASSLAPDIDNEQFF	TGTGCCAGCAGCTTAGCCCCGGACATTGACAATGAGCAGTTCTTC
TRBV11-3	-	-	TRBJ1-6	CASSLDSYNSPLHF	TGTGCCAGCAGCTTAGATAGCTATAATTCACCCCTCCACTTT
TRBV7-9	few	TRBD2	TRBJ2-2	CSSSSGGGFTGELFF	TGTTCCAGCAGCTCTGGCGGGGGGTTCACCGGGGAGCTGTTTTTT
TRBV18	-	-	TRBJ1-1	CASSPLAGDQGIAFF	TGTGCCAGCTCACCCCTCGCAGGGGATCAGGGCATCGCTTTCTTT
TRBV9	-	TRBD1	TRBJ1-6	CASSGETGAPLHF	TGTGCCAGCAGCGGGGAGACAGGGGCACCCCTCCACTTT
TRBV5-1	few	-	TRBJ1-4	CASSSDWGPGEKLFF	TGCGCCAGCAGCTCAGATTGGGGGCCCGGGGAAAAACTGTTTTTT
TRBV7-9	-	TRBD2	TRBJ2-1	CASSRTSGRLVEQFF	TGTGCCAGCAGCCGGACTAGCGGGAGATTAGTTGAGCAGTTCTTC
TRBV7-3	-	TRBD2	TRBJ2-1	CASSFRSTTSGRAFPTYNEQFF	TGTGCCAGCAGCTTCCGTAGCACGACTAGCGGGAGGGCCTTTCCCACCTACAATGAGCAGTTCTTC
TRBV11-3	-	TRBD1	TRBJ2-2	CASSLGGQGTGELFF	TGTGCCAGCAGCTTAGGCGGACAGGGGACCGGGGAGCTGTTTTTT
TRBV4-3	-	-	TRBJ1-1	CASSRGREGTEAFF	TGCGCCAGCAGCCGCGGCAGGGAAGGGACTGAAGCTTTCTTT
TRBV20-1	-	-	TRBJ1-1	CRVTVNTEAFF	TGCAGAGTGACTGTGAACACTGAAGCTTTCTTT
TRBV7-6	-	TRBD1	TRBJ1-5	CASSLGPGGSQPQHF	TGTGCCAGCAGCTTAGGGCCAGGGGGCAGTCAGCCCCAGCATTTT
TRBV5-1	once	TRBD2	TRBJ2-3	CASSWGTSGPDPYF	TGCGCCAGCAGCTGGGGGACTAGCGGCCCCGACCCGTATTTT
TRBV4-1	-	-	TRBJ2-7	CASSRARGTYEQYF	TGCGCCAGCAGCCGAGCTAGGGGCACCTACGAGCAGTACTTC
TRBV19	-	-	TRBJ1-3	CASSGQGSSGNTIYF	TGTGCCAGTAGTGGCCAGGGGAGCTCTGGAAACACCATATATTTT